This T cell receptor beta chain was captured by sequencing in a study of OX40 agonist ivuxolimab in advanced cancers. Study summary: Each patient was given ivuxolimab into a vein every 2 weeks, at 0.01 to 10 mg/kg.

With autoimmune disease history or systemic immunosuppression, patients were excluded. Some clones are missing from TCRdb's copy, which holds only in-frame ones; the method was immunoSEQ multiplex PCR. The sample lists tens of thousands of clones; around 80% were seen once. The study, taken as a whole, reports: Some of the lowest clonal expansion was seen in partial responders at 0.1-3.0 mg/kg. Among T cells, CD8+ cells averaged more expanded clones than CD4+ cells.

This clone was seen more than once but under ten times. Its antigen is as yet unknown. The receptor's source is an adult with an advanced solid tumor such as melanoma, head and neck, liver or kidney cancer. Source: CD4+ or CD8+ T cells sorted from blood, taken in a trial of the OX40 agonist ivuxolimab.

The CDR3 coding sequence is TGTGCCAGCAGTTGGGGACAGGGTGCAGATACGCAGTATTTT. Translation: CASSWGQGADTQYF. The chain employs TRBV6-5 and TRBJ2-3; 9 nucleotides line up with TRBD1. The germline V gene encodes CDR1 MNHEY and CDR2 SVGAGI. This CDR3 has 14 residues. After removal of 4 bases from V and 4 bases from J, the junction contained 3 bases not matched to a gene.